The clone carrying this T cell receptor (beta chain) was counted only a few times. The target antigen is unknown. V gave up 1 base and J gave up 0 bases, with 13 bases separating them. Germline CDR1 SGHTA, CDR2 FQGNSA. There are 16 residues in the CDR3. Each library started from 15 ng of total RNA using the QIAseq Immune Repertoire TCR panel. TCRdb processed the reads anew with MiXCR; each CDR3 protein has one entry. The table for this sample gives a few dozen distinct CDR3 sequences. This record comes from a study of circulating CD8 cells and anti-PD-1 response in melanoma. Study context: Of about 13 patients, seven got anti-PD-1 first and six had prior therapy. Study-level findings and limits: Some patients were treatment-naive; others were previously treated. Diversity ranked highest in DNEG and lowest in TIGIT subsets. Most experiments lacked replicates.

From live CD3+CD8+TCRalphabeta+ cells, four PD-1 and/or TIGIT subsets were sorted. The chain is built from TRBV7-2 and TRBJ2-7, with a tentative D call TRBD1 (5 bases). This TCR was sampled from a human donor with melanoma. The material sequenced was CD8+ T cells from PBMCs, taken at baseline or after one month of anti-PD-1 therapy (not recorded which). The chain's CDR3 is CASSLEGSGRSYEQYF. CDR3 bases: TGTGCCAGCAGCTTAGAGGGGTCGGGCCGCTCCTACGAGCAGTACTTC.